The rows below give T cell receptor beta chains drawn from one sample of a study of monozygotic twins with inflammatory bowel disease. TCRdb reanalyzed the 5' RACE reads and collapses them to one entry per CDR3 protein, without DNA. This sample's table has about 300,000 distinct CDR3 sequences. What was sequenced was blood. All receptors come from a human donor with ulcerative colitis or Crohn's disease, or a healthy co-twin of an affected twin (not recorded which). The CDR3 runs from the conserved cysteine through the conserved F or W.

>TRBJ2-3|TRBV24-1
CATSVSRITDTQYF
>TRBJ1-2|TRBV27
CASSPGGPVHGYTF
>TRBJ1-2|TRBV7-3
CASSLAGTGALGSGYTF
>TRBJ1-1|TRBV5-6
CASSLLVWGEAFF
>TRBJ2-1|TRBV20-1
CSATRDLGYNEQFF
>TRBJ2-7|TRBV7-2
CASSLDPSGVYEQYF
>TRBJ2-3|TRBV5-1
CASSLPGPTGTDTQYF
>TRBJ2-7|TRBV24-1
CATSDPRTASYEQYF
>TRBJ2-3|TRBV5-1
CASSLDRGRRDTQYF
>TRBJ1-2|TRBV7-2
CASSLGREDGYTF
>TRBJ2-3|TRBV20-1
CSAAKPGLAGAHTDTQYF
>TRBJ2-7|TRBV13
CASSFLQGPGEQYF
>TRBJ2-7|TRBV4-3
CASSQARTTYDQYF
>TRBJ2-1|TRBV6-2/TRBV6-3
CASSYPVSAHEQFF
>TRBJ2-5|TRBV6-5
CASSYGKTSGGTETQYF
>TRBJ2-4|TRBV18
CASSPPGLGGSTVWVTKNIQYF
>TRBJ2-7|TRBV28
CASRSTAPYEQYF
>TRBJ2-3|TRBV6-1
CASSKILAGRLTDTQYF
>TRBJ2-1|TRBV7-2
CASSSNGRQFF
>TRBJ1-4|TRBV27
CASSFRHTTNEKLFF
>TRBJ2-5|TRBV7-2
CASSFLWYIASGTGGIQETQYF
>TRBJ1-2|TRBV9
CASSPRTGLGDGYTF
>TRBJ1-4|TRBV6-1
CASRLPGSREEKLCF
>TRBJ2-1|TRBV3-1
CASSHHSGSSYNEQFF